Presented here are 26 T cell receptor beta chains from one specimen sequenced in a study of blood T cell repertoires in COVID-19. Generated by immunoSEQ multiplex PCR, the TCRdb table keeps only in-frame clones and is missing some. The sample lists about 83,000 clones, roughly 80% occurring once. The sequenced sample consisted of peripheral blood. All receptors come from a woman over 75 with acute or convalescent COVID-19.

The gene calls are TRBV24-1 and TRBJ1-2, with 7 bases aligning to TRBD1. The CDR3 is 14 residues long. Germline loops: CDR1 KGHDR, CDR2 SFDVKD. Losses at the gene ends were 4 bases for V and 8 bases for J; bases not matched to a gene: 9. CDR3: CATSETGITGGYTF. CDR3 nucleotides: TGTGCCACCAGTGAGACAGGGATTACAGGCGGCTACACCTTC.

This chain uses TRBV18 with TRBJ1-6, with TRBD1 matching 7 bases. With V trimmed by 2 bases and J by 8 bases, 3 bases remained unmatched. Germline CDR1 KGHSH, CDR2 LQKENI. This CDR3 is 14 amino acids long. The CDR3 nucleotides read TGTGCCAGCTCACCAGAGGGGGCTTATTCACCCCTCCACTTT. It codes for CASSPEGAYSPLHF.

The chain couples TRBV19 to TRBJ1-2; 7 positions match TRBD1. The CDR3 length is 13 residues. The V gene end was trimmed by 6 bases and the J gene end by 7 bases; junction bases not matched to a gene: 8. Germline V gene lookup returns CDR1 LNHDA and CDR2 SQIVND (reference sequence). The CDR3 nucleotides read TGTGCCAGTAGCGGGACAGCCCTCGGTGGCTACACCTTC. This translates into CASSGTALGGYTF.

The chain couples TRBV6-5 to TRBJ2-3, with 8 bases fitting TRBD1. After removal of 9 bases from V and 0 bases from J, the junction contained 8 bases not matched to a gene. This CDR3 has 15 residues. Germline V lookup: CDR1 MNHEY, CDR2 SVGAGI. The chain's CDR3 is CASSPGQASTDTQYF. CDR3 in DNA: TGTGCCAGTTCCCCGGGACAGGCTAGCACAGATACGCAGTATTTT.

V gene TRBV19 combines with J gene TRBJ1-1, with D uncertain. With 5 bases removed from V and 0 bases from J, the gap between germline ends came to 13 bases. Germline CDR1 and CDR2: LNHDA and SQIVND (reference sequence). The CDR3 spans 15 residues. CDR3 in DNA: TGTGCCAGTAGTGCCACCGGGATTCTGAACACTGAAGCTTTCTTT. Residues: CASSATGILNTEAFF.

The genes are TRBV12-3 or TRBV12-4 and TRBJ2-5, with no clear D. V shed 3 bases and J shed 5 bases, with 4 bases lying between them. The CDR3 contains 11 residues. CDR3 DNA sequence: TGTGCCAGCAGTTTCTCTGAGACCCAGTACTTC. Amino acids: CASSFSETQYF.

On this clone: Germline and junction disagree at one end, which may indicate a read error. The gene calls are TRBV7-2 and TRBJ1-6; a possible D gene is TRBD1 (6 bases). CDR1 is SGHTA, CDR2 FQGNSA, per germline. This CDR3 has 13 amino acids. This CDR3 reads CASSLAPGDGVHF. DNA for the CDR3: TGTGCCAGCAGCCTAGCCCCAGGGGATGGCGTCCACTTT. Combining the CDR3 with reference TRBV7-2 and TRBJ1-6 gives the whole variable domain GAGVSQSPSNKVTEKGKDVELRCDPISGHTALYWYRQSLGQGLEFLIYFQGNSAPDKSGLPSDRFSAERTGGSVSTLTIQRTQQEDSAVYLCASSLAPGDGVHFGNGTRLTVT.

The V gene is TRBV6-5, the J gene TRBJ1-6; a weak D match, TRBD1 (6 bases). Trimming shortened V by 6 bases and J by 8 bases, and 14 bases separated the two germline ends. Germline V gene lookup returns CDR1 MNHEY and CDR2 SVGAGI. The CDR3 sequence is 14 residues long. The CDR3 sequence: CASSSPRQDSPLHF. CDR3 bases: TGTGCCAGCAGCTCACCCCGACAGGATTCACCCCTCCACTTT.

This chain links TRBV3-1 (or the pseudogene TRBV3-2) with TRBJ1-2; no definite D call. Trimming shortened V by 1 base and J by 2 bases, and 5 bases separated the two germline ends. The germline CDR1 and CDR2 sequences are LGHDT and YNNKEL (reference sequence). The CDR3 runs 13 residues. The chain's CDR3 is CASSQATNYGYTF. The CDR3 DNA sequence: TGTGCCAGCAGCCAAGCTACGAACTATGGCTACACCTTC.

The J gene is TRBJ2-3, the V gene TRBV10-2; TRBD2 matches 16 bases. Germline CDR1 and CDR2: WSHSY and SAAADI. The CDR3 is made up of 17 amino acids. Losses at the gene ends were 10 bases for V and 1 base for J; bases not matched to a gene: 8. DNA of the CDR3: TGCGCCACCAAGGGACTAGCGGGGGGGTCGCGCACAGATACGCAGTATTTT. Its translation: CATKGLAGGSRTDTQYF.

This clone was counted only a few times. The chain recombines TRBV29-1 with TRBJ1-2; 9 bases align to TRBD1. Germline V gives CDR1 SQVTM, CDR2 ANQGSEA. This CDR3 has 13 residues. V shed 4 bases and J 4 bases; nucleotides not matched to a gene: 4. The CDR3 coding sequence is TGCAGCGTTGCGGGACAGGGTATCTATGGCTACACCTTC. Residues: CSVAGQGIYGYTF.

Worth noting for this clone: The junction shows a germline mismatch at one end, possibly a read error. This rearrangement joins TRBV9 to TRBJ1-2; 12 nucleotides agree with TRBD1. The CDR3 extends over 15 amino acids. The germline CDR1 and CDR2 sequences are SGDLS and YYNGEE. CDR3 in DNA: TGTGCCAGCAGCGTAGCCGGGACAGGGGGCTATGTCTACACCTTC. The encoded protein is CASSVAGTGGYVYTF.

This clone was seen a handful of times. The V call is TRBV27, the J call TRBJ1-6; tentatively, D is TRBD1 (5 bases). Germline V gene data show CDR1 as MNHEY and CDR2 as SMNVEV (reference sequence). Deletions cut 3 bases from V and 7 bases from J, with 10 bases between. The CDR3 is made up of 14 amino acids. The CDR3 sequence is CASSLRTKNSPLHF. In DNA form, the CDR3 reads TGTGCCAGCAGTTTGAGGACAAAGAATTCACCCCTCCACTTT.

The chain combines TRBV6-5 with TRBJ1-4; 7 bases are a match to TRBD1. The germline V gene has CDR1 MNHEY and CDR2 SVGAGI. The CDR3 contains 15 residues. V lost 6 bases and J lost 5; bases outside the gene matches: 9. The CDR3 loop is CASSEGTDWNEKLFF. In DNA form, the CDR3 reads TGTGCCAGCAGCGAGGGGACAGATTGGAATGAAAAACTGTTTTTT.

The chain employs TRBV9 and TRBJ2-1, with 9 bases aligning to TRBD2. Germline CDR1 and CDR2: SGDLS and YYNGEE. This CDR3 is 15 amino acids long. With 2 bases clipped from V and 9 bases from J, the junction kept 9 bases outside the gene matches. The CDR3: CASSVRTSDSSEQFF. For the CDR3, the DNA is TGTGCCAGCAGCGTTAGGACTAGCGATTCCTCTGAGCAGTTCTTC.

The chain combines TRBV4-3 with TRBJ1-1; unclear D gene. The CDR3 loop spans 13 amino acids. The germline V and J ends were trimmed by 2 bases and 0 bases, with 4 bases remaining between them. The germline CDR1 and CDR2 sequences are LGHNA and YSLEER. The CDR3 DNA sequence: TGCGCCAGCAGCCAAACGGTGAACACTGAAGCTTTCTTT. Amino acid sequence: CASSQTVNTEAFF.

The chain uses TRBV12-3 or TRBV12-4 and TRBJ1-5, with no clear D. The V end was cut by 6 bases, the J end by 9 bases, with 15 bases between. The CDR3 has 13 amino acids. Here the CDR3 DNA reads TGTGCCAGCAGCCTGACCTTTGGCGGGCCCCAGCATTTT. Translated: CASSLTFGGPQHF.

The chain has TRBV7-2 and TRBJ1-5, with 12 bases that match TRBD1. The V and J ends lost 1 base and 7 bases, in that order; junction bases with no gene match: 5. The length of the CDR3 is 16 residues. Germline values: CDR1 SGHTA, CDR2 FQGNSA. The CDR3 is CASSLVGTGGEQPQHF. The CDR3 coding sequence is TGTGCCAGCAGCTTAGTTGGGACAGGGGGCGAACAGCCCCAGCATTTT.

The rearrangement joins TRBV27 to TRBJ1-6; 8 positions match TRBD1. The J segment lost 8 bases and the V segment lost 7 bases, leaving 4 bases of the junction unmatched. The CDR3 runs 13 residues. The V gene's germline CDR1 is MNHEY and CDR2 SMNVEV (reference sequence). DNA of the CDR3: TGTGCCAGCACCTTGGACAGGGATTCACCCCTCCACTTT. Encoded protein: CASTLDRDSPLHF.

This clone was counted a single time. Here the CDR3 DNA reads TGTGCCAGCAGCTTGGGACAGTACAATGAGCAGTTCTTC. Amino acids: CASSLGQYNEQFF. The rearrangement links TRBV5-8 to TRBJ2-1; the D gene is possibly TRBD1 (5 bases). V shed 0 bases and J shed 4 bases, with 5 bases lying between them. There are 13 residues in the CDR3. CDR1 is SGHTS, CDR2 YDEGEE, per germline. Using reference TRBV5-8 and TRBJ2-1 for the parts outside the CDR3, the full variable domain is EAGVTQSPTHLIKTRGQQATLRCSPISGHTSVYWYQQALGLGLQFLLWYDEGEERNRGNFPPRFSGRQFPNYSSELNVNALELEDSALYLCASSLGQYNEQFFGPGTRLTVL.

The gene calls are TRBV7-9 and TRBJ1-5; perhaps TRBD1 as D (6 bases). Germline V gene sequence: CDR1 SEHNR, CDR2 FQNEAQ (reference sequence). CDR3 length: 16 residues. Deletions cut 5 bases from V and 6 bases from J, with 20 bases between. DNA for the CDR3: TGTGCCAGCAGCCCGCCGGCAGGGGATTTGAGTCAGCCCCAGCATTTT. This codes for CASSPPAGDLSQPQHF. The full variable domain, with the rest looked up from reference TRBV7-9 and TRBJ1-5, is DTGVSQNPRHKITKRGQNVTFRCDPISEHNRLYWYRQTLGQGPEFLTYFQNEAQLEKSRLLSDRFSAERPKGSFSTLEIQRTEQGDSAMYLCASSPPAGDLSQPQHFGDGTRLSIL.

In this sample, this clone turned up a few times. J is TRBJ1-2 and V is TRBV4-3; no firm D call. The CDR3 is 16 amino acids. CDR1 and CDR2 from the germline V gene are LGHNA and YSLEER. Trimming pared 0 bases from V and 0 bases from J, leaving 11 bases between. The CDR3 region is CASSQEAGKSNYGYTF. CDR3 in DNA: TGCGCCAGCAGCCAAGAGGCAGGAAAATCTAACTATGGCTACACCTTC.

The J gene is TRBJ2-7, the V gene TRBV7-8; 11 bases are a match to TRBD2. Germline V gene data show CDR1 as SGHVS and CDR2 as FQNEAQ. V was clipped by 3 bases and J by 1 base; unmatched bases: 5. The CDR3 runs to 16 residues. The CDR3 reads CASSLLAGGPSYEQYF. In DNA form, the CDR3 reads TGTGCCAGCAGCTTGCTAGCGGGGGGTCCTTCCTACGAGCAGTACTTC.

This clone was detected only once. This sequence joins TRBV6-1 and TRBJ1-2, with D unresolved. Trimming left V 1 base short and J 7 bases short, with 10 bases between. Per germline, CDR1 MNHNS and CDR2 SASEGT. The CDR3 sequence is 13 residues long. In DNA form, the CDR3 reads TGTGCCAGCAGTGAAGAGGTGCGGGGTGGCTACACCTTC. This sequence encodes CASSEEVRGGYTF.

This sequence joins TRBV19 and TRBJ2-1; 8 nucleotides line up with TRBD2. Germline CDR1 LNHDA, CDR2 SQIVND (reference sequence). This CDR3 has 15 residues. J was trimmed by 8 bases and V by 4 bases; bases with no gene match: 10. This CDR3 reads CASSTGGVLGDEQFF. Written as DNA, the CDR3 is TGTGCCAGTAGTACCGGGGGGGTTTTAGGGGATGAGCAGTTCTTC.

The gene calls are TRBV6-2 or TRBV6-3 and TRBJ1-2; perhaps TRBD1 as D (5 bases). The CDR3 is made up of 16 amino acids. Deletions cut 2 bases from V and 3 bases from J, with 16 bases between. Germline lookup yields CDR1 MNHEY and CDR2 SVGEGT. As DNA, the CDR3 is TGTGCCAGCAGTTACACGTCCAGGGCCGCCGACTATGGCTACACCTTC. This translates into CASSYTSRAADYGYTF.